Presented here are 29 T cell receptor beta chains from one specimen sequenced in a study of cytotoxic CD8 clonotypes in ibrutinib-treated CLL. Only in-frame clones appear in the TCRdb table, and some are missing; sequencing was by immunoSEQ multiplex PCR. The table lists some 160,000 clones, over 65% of them singletons, with 2% to 2.5% in the top ten. Sequenced here: PBMCs, sampled after 12 months of ibrutinib treatment. These TCRs come from a human donor with chronic lymphocytic leukemia.

In this sample, this clone turned up a few times. The gene calls are TRBV27 and TRBJ1-1; no firm D call. The CDR3 loop spans 13 amino acids. The germline V gene encodes CDR1 MNHEY and CDR2 SMNVEV (reference sequence). V lost 6 bases and J lost 1, with 9 bases in between. Here the CDR3 reads CASSPLKNTEAFF. The CDR3 DNA is TGTGCCAGCAGCCCTCTTAAGAACACTGAAGCTTTCTTT.

CDR3 in DNA: TGTGCCAGCACCAACAGGGGGGTGAATCAGCCCCAGCATTTT. It is translated as CASTNRGVNQPQHF. This chain connects TRBV28 to TRBJ1-5, with 8 nucleotides matching TRBD1. Per germline, CDR1 MDHEN and CDR2 SYDVKM. This CDR3 is built from 14 residues. J lost 4 bases, V lost 7 bases, and 6 bases had no gene match.

This clone was picked up many times. This chain uses TRBV25-1 with TRBJ1-5, with a possible D match to TRBD1 (6 bases). The V gene's germline CDR1 is MGHDK and CDR2 SYGVNS. This CDR3 spans 14 amino acids. V lost 8 bases and J 3 bases, leaving 14 bases between the germline ends. CDR3 protein: CASRLQGFNQPQHF. The CDR3 DNA sequence: TGTGCCAGCCGACTACAGGGATTCAATCAGCCCCAGCATTTT.

This clone is medium-sized. J is TRBJ2-2 and V is TRBV6-6; weak D call: TRBD1 (5 bases). The CDR3 is made up of 13 amino acids. Trimming shortened V by 8 bases and J by 3 bases, and 10 bases separated the two germline ends. The germline V gene encodes CDR1 MNHNY and CDR2 SVGAGI (reference sequence). The CDR3 DNA reads TGTGCCAGCCAAACAGGAGACACCGGGGAGCTGTTTTTT. Protein product: CASQTGDTGELFF.

The V gene is TRBV28, the J gene TRBJ1-4, with D possibly being TRBD1 (5 bases). Between the trimmed V and J ends, which lost 5 bases and 4 bases, there was a span of 17 bases. Looked up from germline, CDR1 is MDHEN and CDR2 is SYDVKM. CDR3 length: 16 amino acids. As DNA, the CDR3 is TGTGCCAGCAGTCGATTTGACAGCCTTCTTAATGAAAAACTGTTTTTT. Encoded protein: CASSRFDSLLNEKLFF. Drawing the rest from reference TRBV28 and TRBJ1-4, the complete variable domain is DVKVTQSSRYLVKRTGEKVFLECVQDMDHENMFWYRQDPGLGLRLIYFSYDVKMKEKGDIPEGYSVSREKKERFSLILESASTNQTSMYLCASSRFDSLLNEKLFFGSGTQLSVL.

V is TRBV30 and J is TRBJ2-1, with D perhaps TRBD1 or TRBD2 (6 bases each). The V gene's germline CDR1 is GTSNPN and CDR2 SVGIG (reference sequence). Trimming cost V 3 bases and J 2 bases, with 14 bases left between them. The CDR3 spans 15 residues. The CDR3 nucleotides read TGTGCCTGGAGAGCCTTGGGGGGCGCCTACAATGAGCAGTTCTTC. As protein: CAWRALGGAYNEQFF.

V gene TRBV5-1 combines with J gene TRBJ2-1; no clear D gene. V gave up 3 bases and J gave up 5 bases, with 9 bases separating them. This CDR3 spans 13 amino acids. Germline V gene lookup returns CDR1 SGHRS and CDR2 YFSETQ. The CDR3 is CASSSRMDNEQFF. CDR3 nucleotides: TGCGCCAGCAGCTCCCGGATGGACAATGAGCAGTTCTTC.

V and J are TRBV7-9 and TRBJ2-3; D might be TRBD1 or TRBD2, each matching 5 bases. Trimming stripped 5 bases from V and 7 bases from J, with 22 bases between. Germline CDR1 and CDR2: SEHNR and FQNEAQ (reference sequence). This CDR3 has 16 residues. The CDR3 loop reads CASSPIPGPYGYTQYF. In DNA form, the CDR3 reads TGTGCCAGCAGCCCGATACCGGGACCTTACGGGTATACGCAGTATTTT.

This sequence joins TRBV9 and TRBJ2-1; 7 nucleotides agree with TRBD2. V lost 3 bases to trimming and J lost 4 bases; unmatched junction nucleotides: 13. The CDR3 runs to 17 residues. The germline gives CDR1 SGDLS, CDR2 YYNGEE. Here the CDR3 reads CASSETEGAGYYNEQFF. CDR3 bases: TGTGCCAGCAGCGAGACCGAGGGAGCGGGATATTACAATGAGCAGTTCTTC.

The rearrangement joins TRBV2 to TRBJ2-3; D gene unclear. With 5 bases removed from V and 4 bases from J, the gap between germline ends came to 7 bases. Germline CDR1 and CDR2: SNHLY and FYNNEI. The CDR3 contains 12 residues. Here the CDR3 reads CASSLDSDTQYF. In nucleotides, the CDR3 is TGTGCCAGCAGTTTAGACTCAGATACGCAGTATTTT.

This clone showed up just once. This sequence joins TRBV19 and TRBJ1-4; 8 bases match TRBD1. The CDR3 spans 14 residues. The V gene's germline CDR1 is LNHDA and CDR2 SQIVND (reference sequence). V trimming: 5 bases; J trimming: 8 bases; junction bases outside the gene matches: 7. The CDR3 bases are TGTGCCAGTAGTGGTCAGGGGGCTTGGGAAAAACTGTTTTTT. Amino acid sequence: CASSGQGAWEKLFF. The full variable domain, with the rest looked up from reference TRBV19 and TRBJ1-4, is DGGITQSPKYLFRKEGQNVTLSCEQNLNHDAMYWYRQDPGQGLRLIYYSQIVNDFQKGDIAEGYSVSREKKESFPLTVTSAQKNPTAFYLCASSGQGAWEKLFFGSGTQLSVL.

The chain links TRBV5-6 to TRBJ2-7; 8 nucleotides match TRBD1. The J segment lost 0 bases and the V segment lost 0 bases, leaving 11 bases of the junction unmatched. Germline V gene lookup returns CDR1 SGHDT and CDR2 YYEEEE. There are 18 residues in the CDR3. CDR3 DNA sequence: TGTGCCAGCAGCTTGGGGGACAGGAGGACTTTCAACTCCTACGAGCAGTACTTC. This encodes CASSLGDRRTFNSYEQYF. The full variable domain, in which reference TRBV5-6 and TRBJ2-7 provide the parts outside the CDR3, is DAGVTQSPTHLIKTRGQQVTLRCSPKSGHDTVSWYQQALGQGPQFIFQYYEEEERQRGNFPDRFSGHQFPNYSSELNVNALLLGDSALYLCASSLGDRRTFNSYEQYFGPGTRLTVT.

The chain has TRBV6-1 and TRBJ1-5, with a weak D call TRBD1 (6 bases). This CDR3 comprises 14 residues. V lost 4 bases and J 4 bases, leaving 11 bases between the germline ends. In germline, CDR1 is MNHNS, CDR2 SASEGT. The DNA of the CDR3 is TGTGCCAGCAGTGCCGAGGGGGGGAATCAGCCCCAGCATTTT. It encodes CASSAEGGNQPQHF.

The CDR3 reads CASSYADRGDTQYF. The CDR3 region has the DNA TGTGCCAGCAGTTACGCCGACAGAGGGGATACGCAGTATTTT. The rearrangement links TRBV6-4 to TRBJ2-3; D assignment may be TRBD1 or TRBD2 (5 bases each). Trimming took off 5 bases at V and 6 bases at J, with 15 bases between the two ends. Germline assignment: CDR1 MRHNA and CDR2 SNTAGT. The CDR3 has 14 amino acids.

This clone was picked up one time. This chain connects TRBV5-1 to TRBJ2-1, with 13 bases matching TRBD2. The CDR3 extends over 19 amino acids. V was pared by 2 bases and J by 7 bases, with 15 bases of the junction left unmatched. Germline V gives CDR1 SGHRS, CDR2 YFSETQ. CDR3 loop: CASSFLGLAGARRRNEQFF. CDR3 DNA sequence: TGCGCCAGCAGCTTCCTCGGACTAGCGGGGGCGAGGCGAAGGAATGAGCAGTTCTTC.

The CDR3 bases are TGTGCCAGCAGCCAAGAACCGGGGACTGAACAGCCCCAGCATTTT. It encodes CASSQEPGTEQPQHF. V is TRBV7-2 and J is TRBJ1-5; D perhaps matches TRBD1 (5 bases). V lost 5 bases and J lost 7, with 18 bases in between. The CDR3 loop spans 15 amino acids. Germline CDR1 reads SGHTA; CDR2 reads FQGNSA.

The rearrangement uses TRBV5-4 and TRBJ2-6; D is uncertain. Germline V gene sequence: CDR1 SGHNT, CDR2 YYREEE (reference sequence). V lost 0 bases, J lost 2 bases, and 9 bases lay in between. CDR3 size: 16 residues. Here the CDR3 DNA reads TGTGCCAGCAGCTTGGGGGCGTACGCTGGGGCCAACGTCCTGACTTTC. Protein: CASSLGAYAGANVLTF.

In nucleotides, the CDR3 is TGTGCCAGCAACAGGGAAAGCAATCAGCCCCAGCATTTT. This gives the protein CASNRESNQPQHF. J is TRBJ1-5 and V is TRBV9, with D tentatively TRBD1 (6 bases). CDR3 length: 13 residues. Germline V gene lookup returns CDR1 SGDLS and CDR2 YYNGEE. Trimming took 6 bases from V and 1 from J, leaving 8 bases between them.

This clone was observed once. This chain joins TRBV7-9 and TRBJ2-7; 8 bases agree with TRBD2. From germline, CDR1 is SEHNR and CDR2 FQNEAQ (reference sequence). This CDR3 is 16 amino acids long. Unmatched junction bases numbered 15, after V lost 5 bases and J lost 6 bases. CDR3 sequence reads: CASSPSGAGAVSEQYF. The CDR3 DNA reads TGTGCCAGCAGCCCTTCCGGAGCGGGAGCCGTCAGCGAGCAGTACTTC.

This chain links TRBV6-5 with TRBJ2-5; 9 nucleotides agree with TRBD2. V was pared by 0 bases and J by 5 bases, with 1 base of the junction left unmatched. The CDR3 runs 14 residues. Looked up from germline, CDR1 is MNHEY and CDR2 is SVGAGI. The CDR3: CASSYSSGSETQYF. CDR3 sequence (DNA): TGTGCCAGCAGTTACTCTAGCGGGAGTGAGACCCAGTACTTC.

This clone turned up a few times. The V gene is TRBV7-2, the J gene TRBJ2-5; 12 nucleotides match TRBD2. The length of the CDR3 is 17 residues. Germline assignment: CDR1 SGHTA and CDR2 FQGNSA. V was clipped by 1 base and J by 4 bases; unmatched bases: 7. Here the CDR3 DNA reads TGTGCCAGCAGCTTAGGCTGGACTAGCGGGAAGGGAGAGACCCAGTACTTC. Translating gives CASSLGWTSGKGETQYF.

The chain couples TRBV4-1 to TRBJ2-4; no clear D. Germline V lookup: CDR1 MGHRA, CDR2 YSYEKL. Trimming took off 6 bases at V and 4 bases at J, with 13 bases between the two ends. The CDR3 loop spans 14 amino acids. The CDR3 nucleotides read TGCGCCAGCAGTCCGGACCCCCTAAAAAACATTCAGTACTTC. As protein: CASSPDPLKNIQYF.

The rearrangement uses TRBV11-2 and TRBJ1-1; a possible D gene is TRBD1 (6 bases). This CDR3 comprises 12 residues. V lost 5 bases and J lost 8, with 12 bases in between. Germline assignment: CDR1 SGHAT and CDR2 FQNNGV. The CDR3 DNA reads TGTGCCAGCAGCCCCTACCAGGGGGAAGCTTTCTTT. Protein sequence: CASSPYQGEAFF. Variable domain in full (rest from reference TRBV11-2 and TRBJ1-1): EAGVAQSPRYKIIEKRQSVAFWCNPISGHATLYWYQQILGQGPKLLIQFQNNGVVDDSQLPKDRFSAERLKGVDSTLKIQPAKLEDSAVYLCASSPYQGEAFFGQGTRLTVV.

The J gene is TRBJ1-2, the V gene TRBV18, with 9 bases identical to TRBD1. CDR3 length: 14 residues. Germline trimming cut 3 bases from V and 4 bases from J; bases unmatched to any gene: 3. Germline CDR1 is KGHSH and CDR2 is LQKENI. CDR3 sequence (DNA): TGTGCCAGCTCACCTGGGACAGGGACCTATGGCTACACCTTC. Its translation is CASSPGTGTYGYTF.

The chain links TRBV5-4 to TRBJ2-2, with TRBD1 identical over 7 bases. Germline values: CDR1 SGHNT, CDR2 YYREEE (reference sequence). Losses at the gene ends were 0 bases for V and 1 base for J; bases not matched to a gene: 9. The CDR3 contains 18 residues. The CDR3 region is CASSLARGGWGNTGELFF. CDR3 in DNA: TGTGCCAGCAGCTTGGCACGAGGGGGCTGGGGGAACACCGGGGAGCTGTTTTTT.

The chain carries TRBV4-2 and TRBJ1-5; D is unresolved. The V end was cut by 1 base, the J end by 1 base, with 5 bases between. Germline V gives CDR1 LGHNA, CDR2 YNFKEQ. This CDR3 is built from 14 residues. The CDR3 loop is CASSQVWSNQPQHF. The CDR3 coding sequence is TGTGCCAGCAGCCAAGTGTGGAGCAATCAGCCCCAGCATTTT.

This chain links TRBV28 with TRBJ1-3; D is uncertain. This CDR3 has 13 residues. Trimming left V 4 bases short and J 4 bases short, with 8 bases between. Germline values: CDR1 MDHEN, CDR2 SYDVKM. The CDR3 is CASSSRAGNTIYF. The CDR3, as DNA: TGTGCCAGCAGTTCTCGAGCGGGAAACACCATATATTTT.

The chain has TRBV15 and TRBJ2-7, with no clear D. Trimming removed 0 bases at V and 3 bases at J, with 9 bases between. There are 14 residues in the CDR3. Germline CDR1 LNHNV, CDR2 YYDKDF (reference sequence). The CDR3 DNA reads TGTGCCACCAGCAGAGATATCGGCCTCTACGAGCAGTACTTC. Translating it yields CATSRDIGLYEQYF. Full variable domain (rest looked up from reference TRBV15 and TRBJ2-7): DAMVIQNPRYQVTQFGKPVTLSCSQTLNHNVMYWYQQKSSQAPKLLFHYYDKDFNNEADTPDNFQSRRPNTSFCFLDIRSPGLGDTAMYLCATSRDIGLYEQYFGPGTRLTVT.

CDR3 nucleotide sequence: TGTGCCAGCTCAGAAGAGGGACTTGGAACCGGGGAGCTGTTTTTT. As protein: CASSEEGLGTGELFF. The V call is TRBV18, the J call TRBJ2-2; D perhaps matches TRBD2 (6 bases). The CDR3 is made up of 15 amino acids. Germline-derived CDR1 and CDR2 are KGHSH and LQKENI. V lost 5 bases to trimming and J lost 5 bases, with 15 bases between them.